Listed here are 7 T cell receptor beta chains from one sample, sequenced in a study of blood T cell repertoires in COVID-19. Using immunoSEQ multiplex PCR, the repertoire was profiled, and TCRdb retains in-frame clones only, with some absent. Of about 140,000 clones in the sample, about four fifths were seen once. Sequencing input: peripheral blood. The receptors come from a man in his 70s who had recovered from COVID-19.

The chain has TRBV6-5 and TRBJ2-7; D is undetermined. CDR1 and CDR2 from the germline V gene are MNHEY and SVGAGI. The CDR3 has 13 amino acids. V was clipped by 5 bases and J by 3 bases, with 11 bases between them. Written as DNA, the CDR3 is TGTGCCAGCAGTCAACAGAGCTTCTACGAGCAGTACTTC. This sequence encodes CASSQQSFYEQYF.

The chain carries TRBV10-2 and TRBJ1-2; TRBD1 matches 9 bases. Per germline, CDR1 WSHSY and CDR2 SAAADI. This CDR3 contains 14 residues. Trimming cost V 6 bases and J 1 base; bases outside gene matches: 3. The CDR3 protein is CASRDRGGNYGYTF. The DNA for the CDR3 is TGCGCCAGCAGGGACAGGGGAGGTAACTATGGCTACACCTTC.

The rearrangement joins TRBV4-3 to TRBJ1-1; the match to TRBD1 covers 7 bases. This CDR3 is 12 amino acids long. Germline CDR1 is LGHNA and CDR2 is YSLEER. V was clipped by 3 bases and J by 6 bases; unmatched bases: 1. Here the CDR3 reads CASSQQGAEAFF. The DNA of the CDR3 is TGCGCCAGCAGCCAGCAGGGGGCTGAAGCTTTCTTT.

This chain links TRBV29-1 with TRBJ2-7; maybe TRBD2 (6 bases). Germline assignment: CDR1 SQVTM and CDR2 ANQGSEA. The CDR3 is 13 residues long. V was trimmed by 6 bases and J by 6 bases, leaving 18 bases between them. The CDR3 nucleotides are TGCAGCGTGGAGCTTGGGGGGAAGGGCGAGCAGTACTTC. Amino acid sequence: CSVELGGKGEQYF.

This clone was observed at least ten times. The V call is TRBV5-1, the J call TRBJ1-4, with a possible D match to TRBD1 (6 bases). Between the trimmed V and J ends, which lost 3 bases and 6 bases, there was a span of 12 bases. Germline V gives CDR1 SGHRS, CDR2 YFSETQ. The CDR3 is 14 amino acids. For the CDR3, the DNA is TGCGCCAGCAGCTGGGGGGGCGGTGATGAAAAACTGTTTTTT. Translating gives CASSWGGGDEKLFF. The full variable domain, completed using reference TRBV5-1 and TRBJ1-4, is KAGVTQTPRYLIKTRGQQVTLSCSPISGHRSVSWYQQTPGQGLQFLFEYFSETQRNKGNFPGRFSGRQFSNSRSEMNVSTLELGDSALYLCASSWGGGDEKLFFGSGTQLSVL.

The V gene is TRBV10-2, the J gene TRBJ2-2; 7 bases are shared with TRBD1. The J segment lost 4 bases and the V segment lost 4 bases, leaving 6 bases of the junction unmatched. Germline V gene data show CDR1 as WSHSY and CDR2 as SAAADI. The CDR3 is 15 amino acids. The CDR3 loop reads CASSVEAGGTGELFF. CDR3 DNA sequence: TGCGCCAGCAGTGTTGAGGCAGGGGGCACCGGGGAGCTGTTTTTT.

The rearrangement links TRBV4-1 to TRBJ2-3; TRBD2 matches 10 bases. V shed 3 bases and J 2 bases; nucleotides not matched to a gene: 8. Germline values: CDR1 MGHRA, CDR2 YSYEKL. The CDR3 extends over 17 amino acids. The CDR3 sequence is CASSHPQSGRATDTQYF. The CDR3, as DNA: TGCGCCAGCAGCCATCCCCAGAGCGGGAGGGCCACAGATACGCAGTATTTT.